This T cell receptor (beta chain) originates from a study of T-cell memory formation after mild COVID-19. Study results and limitations: In pre-infection memory, a portion of responding clones appeared, which suggested that cross-reactive memory joined.

TCRdb re-derived calls from the 5' RACE reads in MiXCR, one entry per CDR3 protein. The data hold just under 350,000 distinct CDR3 sequences, with over 10% observed a single time. About this clonotype itself: The antigen is not known.

Sequenced material: PBMCs or a T cell subset sorted from them (not recorded which). The clonotype was recovered from a man younger than 35 who had mild COVID-19 (a few samples of this study predate the infection). Cell type and time point are not known.

CDR3 loop: CASSSQGLAGSYYNEQFF. In nucleotides, the CDR3 is TGTGCCAGCAGCTCCCAGGGACTAGCGGGGAGCTACTACAATGAGCAGTTCTTC. The chain links TRBV7-2 to TRBJ2-1; 13 bases fit TRBD2. In germline, CDR1 is SGHTA, CDR2 FQGNSA. The V and J ends lost 4 bases and 3 bases, in that order; junction bases with no gene match: 9. The CDR3 spans 18 residues.